The 23 T cell receptor beta chains given below trace back to one sample, sequenced in a study of CD8+ T cells in alopecia areata. Specified treatment: oral pan-JAK inhibitor, 5-10 mg twice daily. It was cDNA, reverse transcribed from extracted RNA, that served as the sequencing template. Profiling relied on immunoSEQ multiplex PCR, and the TCRdb table lists in-frame clones only, not all of them. The sample includes 150,000 to 200,000 clones, less than 70% of them seen just once. Sequencing used CD4+ T cells sorted from blood, obtained at week 4, from a patient treated with tofacitinib. These receptors came from a human donor with alopecia areata.

The gene calls are TRBV5-1 and TRBJ1-2; D not resolved. The CDR3 consists of 12 residues. V lost 0 bases, J lost 5 bases, and 5 bases lay in between. Germline CDR1 SGHRS, CDR2 YFSETQ. CDR3 loop: CASSLEGYGYTF. The CDR3, as DNA: TGCGCCAGCAGCTTGGAGGGTTATGGCTACACCTTC.

The V gene is TRBV6-5, the J gene TRBJ2-7; 10 positions agree with TRBD2. This CDR3 has 12 amino acids. J was trimmed by 6 bases and V by 5 bases; bases with no gene match: 1. Germline V CDR1 and CDR2: MNHEY, SVGAGI. In DNA, the CDR3 is TGTGCCAGCAGTCGGACTAGCGGCGAGCAGTACTTC. Protein: CASSRTSGEQYF.

J is TRBJ2-5 and V is TRBV7-2; the D gene is possibly TRBD1 (5 bases). The CDR3 totals 13 residues. V was clipped by 5 bases and J by 1 base, with 8 bases between them. Germline assignment: CDR1 SGHTA and CDR2 FQGNSA. CDR3 amino acids: CASSGHIQETQYF. In DNA form, the CDR3 reads TGTGCCAGCAGCGGACATATCCAAGAGACCCAGTACTTC.

This clone was recorded a few times. The chain employs TRBV7-9 and TRBJ2-5; 8 nucleotides align to TRBD1. V lost 5 bases to trimming and J lost 1 base; unmatched junction nucleotides: 3. This CDR3 has 14 amino acids. From germline, CDR1 is SEHNR and CDR2 FQNEAQ (reference sequence). The CDR3: CASSQGTGQETQYF. In nucleotides, the CDR3 is TGTGCCAGCAGCCAAGGGACAGGCCAAGAGACCCAGTACTTC.

The chain couples TRBV6-5 to TRBJ1-2, with a possible D match to TRBD1 (6 bases). The CDR3 is made up of 13 amino acids. V lost 6 bases and J 2 bases, leaving 10 bases between the germline ends. CDR1 MNHEY and CDR2 SVGAGI come from the germline V gene. This CDR3 is CASSSGQNYGYTF. The CDR3 DNA is TGTGCCAGCAGCTCTGGACAGAACTATGGCTACACCTTC.

The V call is TRBV13, the J call TRBJ2-7; 7 bases are shared with TRBD2. Germline CDR1 reads PRHDT; CDR2 reads FYEKMQ (reference sequence). V dropped 4 bases and J dropped 6; count of bases not matched to a gene: 15. The CDR3 is 16 residues long. CDR3 DNA: TGTGCCAGCAGCTCCGTGAGTCTAGCGGACCCTAGCGAGCAGTACTTC. Protein: CASSSVSLADPSEQYF.

The J gene is TRBJ2-1, the V gene TRBV12-5; 7 bases fit TRBD2. CDR1 is LGHNT, CDR2 FRNRAP, per germline. Unmatched junction bases numbered 3, after V lost 0 bases and J lost 10 bases. This CDR3 region has 13 residues. The CDR3 is CASGLVLGGEQFF. The CDR3 DNA reads as TGTGCTAGTGGTTTGGTATTGGGGGGGGAGCAGTTCTTC. The full variable domain, with the rest looked up from reference TRBV12-5 and TRBJ2-1, is DARVTQTPRHKVTEMGQEVTMRCQPILGHNTVFWYRQTMMQGLELLAYFRNRAPLDDSGMPKDRFSAEMPDATLATLKIQPSEPRDSAVYFCASGLVLGGEQFFGPGTRLTVL.

This clone has just a few counts. J is TRBJ1-3 and V is TRBV6-6, with TRBD1 matching over 7 bases. The germline CDR1 and CDR2 sequences are MNHNY and SVGAGI (reference sequence). J lost 0 bases, V lost 6 bases, and 8 bases had no gene match. This CDR3 region has 16 residues. CDR3 in DNA: TGTGCCAGCAGAACCGGGACAGAAATCTCTGGAAACACCATATATTTT. Protein sequence: CASRTGTEISGNTIYF.

This clone occurred once. The rearrangement uses TRBV19 and TRBJ1-5; the D gene is possibly TRBD1 (6 bases). V lost 6 bases and J lost 3, with 12 bases in between. The CDR3 has 14 residues. The germline V gene encodes CDR1 LNHDA and CDR2 SQIVND (reference sequence). CDR3 nucleotide sequence: TGTGCCAGTAGCCCCAACAGGGACAATCAGCCCCAGCATTTT. It specifies CASSPNRDNQPQHF. The full variable domain, in which reference TRBV19 and TRBJ1-5 provide the parts outside the CDR3, is DGGITQSPKYLFRKEGQNVTLSCEQNLNHDAMYWYRQDPGQGLRLIYYSQIVNDFQKGDIAEGYSVSREKKESFPLTVTSAQKNPTAFYLCASSPNRDNQPQHFGDGTRLSIL.

The gene calls are TRBV5-1 and TRBJ2-5, with no clear D. Germline CDR1 is SGHRS and CDR2 is YFSETQ. Trimming removed 4 bases at V and 9 bases at J, with 10 bases between. This CDR3 has 11 amino acids. CDR3 sequence (DNA): TGCGCCAGCAGCATGAAGTCGGCCCAGTACTTC. The encoded protein is CASSMKSAQYF.

The CDR3 spells CASSFGQGGEQYF. As DNA, the CDR3 is TGTGCCAGCAGCTTTGGACAGGGGGGCGAGCAGTACTTC. This chain connects TRBV7-8 to TRBJ2-7, with TRBD1 matching 10 bases. V lost 3 bases and J lost 6; bases outside the gene matches: 2. Germline CDR1 is SGHVS and CDR2 is FQNEAQ. The CDR3 spans 13 residues.

This clone was counted only a few times. This specimen includes other DNA sequences encoding the same CDR3. The chain recombines TRBV29-1 with TRBJ2-5, with 8 bases identical to TRBD1. Germline CDR1 reads SQVTM; CDR2 reads ANQGSEA. The CDR3 has 11 amino acids. With V trimmed by 4 bases and J by 5 bases, 0 bases remained unmatched. CDR3 DNA: TGCAGCGTTGGGACAGGGGAGACCCAGTACTTC. It codes for CSVGTGETQYF.

This chain connects TRBV29-1 to TRBJ2-7; D could derive from TRBD1 or TRBD2 (5 bases each). CDR1 SQVTM and CDR2 ANQGSEA come from the germline V gene. V lost 6 bases and J 0 bases, leaving 18 bases between the germline ends. CDR3 length equals 15 residues. The CDR3 sequence: CSVVEGTTSSYEQYF. The CDR3 DNA reads TGCAGCGTCGTAGAAGGGACGACAAGCTCCTACGAGCAGTACTTC.

This clone has a single count. The rearrangement joins TRBV5-1 to TRBJ2-5, with D tentatively TRBD1 (6 bases). The germline CDR1 and CDR2 sequences are SGHRS and YFSETQ. The CDR3 has 15 amino acids. Trimming removed 3 bases at V and 2 bases at J, with 14 bases between. The CDR3 reads CASSSQPGQQETQYF. DNA for the CDR3: TGCGCCAGCAGCTCCCAACCGGGACAACAAGAGACCCAGTACTTC. The full variable domain, its missing parts supplied by reference TRBV5-1 and TRBJ2-5, is KAGVTQTPRYLIKTRGQQVTLSCSPISGHRSVSWYQQTPGQGLQFLFEYFSETQRNKGNFPGRFSGRQFSNSRSEMNVSTLELGDSALYLCASSSQPGQQETQYFGPGTRLLVL.

This chain uses TRBV29-1 with TRBJ1-2; D gene unclear. Germline CDR1 and CDR2: SQVTM and ANQGSEA. There are 12 residues in the CDR3. The ends were cut back, 3 bases at V and 8 bases at J, with 13 bases in the middle. CDR3 in DNA: TGCAGCGTTGATTCCCCCAGGACGGGCTACACCTTC. Encoded protein: CSVDSPRTGYTF.

This clone was observed a few times. The chain has TRBV4-2 and TRBJ1-2; possibly TRBD1 for D (5 bases). V was pared by 0 bases and J by 10 bases, with 15 bases between. The germline gives CDR1 LGHNA, CDR2 YNFKEQ. The CDR3 covers 14 residues. The CDR3 DNA follows: TGTGCCAGCAGCCAAGATCAGGGTAGGGTACCCTACACCTTC. Its protein product is CASSQDQGRVPYTF.

This clone was counted a few times. This sequence joins TRBV7-2 and TRBJ2-7, with 8 bases that match TRBD2. The CDR3 has 17 residues. CDR1 and CDR2 from the germline V gene are SGHTA and FQGNSA. The V gene end was trimmed by 5 bases and the J gene end by 2 bases; junction bases not matched to a gene: 14. CDR3 protein: CASSLSLWRGATYEQYF. As DNA, the CDR3 is TGTGCCAGCAGCCTTAGTCTATGGCGGGGGGCAACCTACGAGCAGTACTTC.

A few counts support this clone. The chain recombines TRBV7-9 with TRBJ1-1; no firm D call. Germline CDR1 and CDR2: SEHNR and FQNEAQ (reference sequence). Trimming stripped 7 bases from V and 6 bases from J, with 12 bases between. This CDR3 has 12 residues. The DNA of the CDR3 is TGTGCCAGCACCCTCGTGGCAGCTGAAGCTTTCTTT. Translated: CASTLVAAEAFF. The complete variable domain, with remaining parts taken from reference TRBV7-9 and TRBJ1-1, reads DTGVSQNPRHKITKRGQNVTFRCDPISEHNRLYWYRQTLGQGPEFLTYFQNEAQLEKSRLLSDRFSAERPKGSFSTLEIQRTEQGDSAMYLCASTLVAAEAFFGQGTRLTVV.

The chain couples TRBV30 to TRBJ2-1; D may be TRBD2 (5 bases). Germline assignment: CDR1 GTSNPN and CDR2 SVGIG (reference sequence). The CDR3 loop spans 13 amino acids. Here the CDR3 reads CASGQRIYNEQFF. The CDR3 DNA sequence: TGTGCATCTGGCCAGCGGATTTACAATGAGCAGTTCTTC.

This clone appeared a few times. This chain joins TRBV6-1 and TRBJ2-5; D is unresolved. There are 14 residues in the CDR3. The germline gives CDR1 MNHNS, CDR2 SASEGT. V lost 7 bases, J lost 4 bases, and 16 bases lay in between. The CDR3 sequence is CASTASWSGETQYF. The DNA for the CDR3 is TGTGCCAGCACCGCCAGTTGGTCGGGAGAGACCCAGTACTTC.

This clone showed up just once. V gene TRBV14 combines with J gene TRBJ2-5; the match to TRBD1 covers 7 bases. The CDR3 is 12 amino acids. Germline V gene lookup returns CDR1 SGHDN and CDR2 FVKESK. V gave up 6 bases and J gave up 5 bases; unmatched junction bases: 3. Here the CDR3 DNA reads TGTGCCAGCAGGGGACAGACTGAGACCCAGTACTTC. Protein: CASRGQTETQYF. Drawing the rest from reference TRBV14 and TRBJ2-5, the complete variable domain is EAGVTQFPSHSVIEKGQTVTLRCDPISGHDNLYWYRRVMGKEIKFLLHFVKESKQDESGMPNNRFLAERTGGTYSTLKVQPAELEDSGVYFCASRGQTETQYFGPGTRLLVL.

CDR3 in DNA: TGTGCCTGGGCAGACAGCTACAATGAGCAGTTCTTC. It codes for CAWADSYNEQFF. The chain employs TRBV30 and TRBJ2-1, with D perhaps TRBD1 (5 bases). Germline-derived CDR1 and CDR2 are GTSNPN and SVGIG (reference sequence). This CDR3 has 12 amino acids. Trimming removed 5 bases at V and 3 bases at J, with 8 bases between.

On this clone itself: One junction end disagrees with the germline gene, perhaps due to a read error. The chain recombines TRBV11-1 with TRBJ2-5; D uncertain. CDR3 length: 13 amino acids. Germline CDR1 SGHAT, CDR2 FQDESV (reference sequence). CDR3 bases: TGTGCCAGCAGGACCTCCCGACAAGGGACCCAGTACTTC. Its translation is CASRTSRQGTQYF.